The clone carrying this T cell receptor beta chain was recorded a few times. Positively selected for CCR7, the CD45RO-negative cells used as naive CD8 cells excluded terminally differentiated effector memory CD45RA+ cells. The record originates from a study of shared clonotypes between healthy human individuals. Some 28,000 T cell genomes (approximately 180 ng DNA) went into each sorted-subset replicate. TCRdb keeps only in-frame clones here, not all; method: immunoSEQ multiplex PCR. Here the sample spans hundreds of thousands of clones, about 96% being singletons. This TCR was recovered from a woman in her twenties or thirties in good health. Sequencing was done on a sample of naive CD8+ T cells sorted from blood.

CDR3 bases: TGTGCCAGCAGCTTAGAAGGCAGGAACACTGAAGCTTTCTTT. Protein product: CASSLEGRNTEAFF. V usage is TRBV13 and J usage is TRBJ1-1; the D is unclear. V was trimmed by 1 base and J by 1 base, leaving 7 bases between them. The CDR3 sequence is 14 residues long. Germline V gene sequence: CDR1 PRHDT, CDR2 FYEKMQ (reference sequence). Full variable domain (missing parts from reference TRBV13 and TRBJ1-1): AAGVIQSPRHLIKEKRETATLKCYPIPRHDTVYWYQQGPGQDPQFLISFYEKMQSDKGSIPDRFSAQQFSDYHSELNMSSLELGDSALYFCASSLEGRNTEAFFGQGTRLTVV.